This T cell receptor beta chain originates from a study of T-cell reconstitution after alpha-beta-depleted transplantation in children. Study-wide results and limits: At around two months after transplant, the alpha-beta T cells were reportedly derived from several hundred expanded clones that came from non-depleted graft cells. Among T cells one year after transplant, newly produced cells accounted for most counts and diversity. From surviving recipient T cells and thymic progenitors came the high day-60 TCRbeta diversity observed in some patients.

This clonotype was counted a few times. The antigen remains unidentified. V was trimmed by 4 bases and J by 5 bases, leaving 11 bases between them. CDR1 SQVTM and CDR2 ANQGSEA come from the germline V gene. The CDR3 runs 13 residues. Preparing the TCRbeta library involved the use of unique molecular identifiers. TCRdb re-called the PCR reads with MiXCR, one entry per CDR3 protein. The sample carries roughly 670,000 distinct CDR3 sequences, around 13% recorded once. The TCR comes from a girl aged 2-9 years with congenital amegakaryocytic thrombocytopenia, due to receive a stem cell transplant. The chain employs TRBV29-1 and TRBJ1-4; no definite D call. Material: PBMCs, obtained before TCRalphabeta/CD19-depleted stem cell transplant. The CDR3 protein is CSVARAQNEKLFF. The CDR3 region has the DNA TGCAGCGTTGCGCGGGCTCAGAATGAAAAACTGTTTTTT.